A selection of T cell receptor beta chains follows, all from one sample in a study of cytomegalovirus exposure and HLA in healthy donors. Only in-frame clones appear in the TCRdb table, and some are missing; sequencing was by immunoSEQ multiplex PCR. The table lists fewer than 200,000 clones, about 63% of them singletons. The source material was PBMCs. The origin of the receptors is a woman between 35 and 50 years old in good health and CMV-seropositive. Both conserved end residues are part of each CDR3. D genes are given only for firm matches. Clone size is shown for a subset of rows, as once, few, many or a class of expanded clone.

v_gene	abundance	d_gene	j_gene	CDR3nt	CDR3aa
TRBV19	NA	TRBD2	TRBJ2-1	TGTGCCAGTAGTCTCGGGACTAAGGAGTACAATGAGCAGTTCTTC	CASSLGTKEYNEQFF
TRBV7-9	NA	NA	TRBJ1-1	TGTGCCAGCAGCATACGAGGGGCTTTCTTT	CASSIRGAFF
TRBV9	NA	NA	TRBJ1-3	TGTGCCAGCAGCAAGCAGGCGCCGAGCTCTGGAAACACCATATATTTT	CASSKQAPSSGNTIYF
TRBV7-9	NA	NA	TRBJ2-1	TGTGCCAGCAGCGGCAGGACCCGAGCGGTCAATGAGCAGTTCTTC	CASSGRTRAVNEQFF
TRBV6-5	NA	NA	TRBJ2-1	TGTGCCAGCACTCAAGCAGGTGGCTATGAGCAGTTCTTC	CASTQAGGYEQFF
TRBV10-3	NA	TRBD1	TRBJ2-1	TGTGCCATCAGTGAGCGGACAGGGGTCAATGAGCAGTTCTTC	CAISERTGVNEQFF
TRBV19	NA	TRBD1	TRBJ2-5	TGTGCCAGTAGCAACGACAGGGGACAGACCCAGTACTTC	CASSNDRGQTQYF
TRBV28	NA	NA	TRBJ2-7	TGTGCCAGCGGTTTACGGACAGACGAGCAGTACTTC	CASGLRTDEQYF
TRBV7-9	once	NA	TRBJ1-4	TGTGCCAGCAGCTTAGCGGCGGGTTTCACTAATGAAAAACTGTTTTTT	CASSLAAGFTNEKLFF
TRBV9	NA	TRBD2	TRBJ2-5	TGTGCCAGCAGCGTAGGAGGGAGGGGGACCCAGTACTTC	CASSVGGRGTQYF
TRBV27	NA	NA	TRBJ2-7	TGTGCCAGCAGTACTCGACTAGGAGGGAATACCTACGAGCAGTACTTC	CASSTRLGGNTYEQYF
TRBV28	NA	TRBD2	TRBJ2-3	TGTGCCAGCAGTCCAAGGAATCTAGCGGGAGGACCCATAGGGAATACGCAGTATTTT	CASSPRNLAGGPIGNTQYF
TRBV5-5	NA	NA	TRBJ2-7	TGTGCCAGCAGCTTCGACAGGAACGTAGGCCCGTACTTC	CASSFDRNVGPYF
TRBV2	few	NA	TRBJ1-5	TGTGCCAGCAGTGAAGACGGGATGAATCAGCCCCAGCATTTT	CASSEDGMNQPQHF
TRBV18	NA	NA	TRBJ2-3	TGTGCCAGCTCGTACAGGACAGATACGCAGTATTTT	CASSYRTDTQYF
TRBV11-2	few	NA	TRBJ1-1	TGTGCCAGCATCAGGGGAATGAACACTGAAGCTTTCTTT	CASIRGMNTEAFF